The clone carrying this T cell receptor beta chain was detected a few times. Original handling: Amplification of reference gene primers was used by the study to estimate nucleated cell counts. Method: immunoSEQ multiplex PCR; TCRdb's copy keeps in-frame clones and lacks some. V and J calls and clone size are those listed in that table; D and trimming were worked out from the DNA. This sample has about 75,000 clones; roughly 90% occur once, and the top ten carry about 2.4%. This entry is derived from a study of blood T cell repertoires in COVID-19. The CDR3 extends over 12 amino acids. In germline, CDR1 is SEHNR, CDR2 FQNEAQ (reference sequence).

This TCR came from a human donor in a cohort sampled during active COVID-19. Material for sequencing was peripheral blood. The chain links TRBV7-9 to TRBJ1-3; weak D call: TRBD1 (5 bases). CDR3 in DNA: TGTGGAACGGACAACTCTGGAAACACCATATATTTT. Its protein product is CGTDNSGNTIYF.